The next 17 T cell receptor beta chains were all read from a single sample in a study of Ad26.COV2.S vaccination and SARS-CoV-2 variants. Regarding treatment: 15 to 20 received Ad26.COV2.S at low or high dose, single or two shots; about 5 received placebo; per-sample allocation not given. On day 63 after the first injection, vaccine and placebo recipients gave samples. The repertoire was sequenced with immunoSEQ multiplex PCR; TCRdb's copy has only in-frame clones and lacks some. The table has under 250,000 clones, around 85% seen once. This material consisted of peripheral blood, taken in a trial of Ad26.COV2.S vaccine versus placebo. Receptors were obtained from a person aged 18-65 years who received the Ad26.COV2.S COVID-19 vaccine or a placebo.

V and J are TRBV7-3 and TRBJ2-1; no clear D gene. Germline V gene sequence: CDR1 SGHTA, CDR2 FQGTGA. Trimming pared 5 bases from V and 5 bases from J, leaving 16 bases between. The CDR3 runs to 15 residues. The CDR3 loop is CASSQDHAPHNEQFF. The CDR3 region has the DNA TGTGCCAGCAGCCAGGACCACGCCCCCCACAATGAGCAGTTCTTC. The full variable domain, rest sourced from reference TRBV7-3 and TRBJ2-1, is GAGVSQTPSNKVTEKGKYVELRCDPISGHTALYWYRQSLGQGPEFLIYFQGTGAADDSGLPNDRFFAVRPEGSVSTLKIQRTERGDSAVYLCASSQDHAPHNEQFFGPGTRLTVL.

The chain combines TRBV6-5 with TRBJ1-1, with a tentative D call TRBD1 (6 bases). The CDR3 totals 15 residues. Germline V gene lookup returns CDR1 MNHEY and CDR2 SVGAGI. Trimming took off 6 bases at V and 1 base at J, with 15 bases between the two ends. The CDR3 nucleotides are TGTGCCAGCAGGGCAACCGGGGGCCGGAACACTGAAGCTTTCTTT. It codes for CASRATGGRNTEAFF.

This clone has just a few counts. The rearrangement joins TRBV4-1 to TRBJ2-3; 11 positions agree with TRBD1. The ends lost 1 base at V and 4 bases at J; junction bases unmatched: 7. The CDR3 totals 17 residues. CDR1 is MGHRA and CDR2 is YSYEKL in the germline V gene. This CDR3 is CASSQALSGQGADTQYF. DNA of the CDR3: TGCGCCAGCAGCCAAGCTCTCTCGGGACAGGGGGCAGATACGCAGTATTTT.

V and J are TRBV18 and TRBJ2-5; no firm D call. This CDR3 spans 13 amino acids. The V gene lost 3 bases and the J gene lost 5 bases, with 10 bases spanning the gap. The germline V gene has CDR1 KGHSH and CDR2 LQKENI. The DNA of the CDR3 is TGTGCCAGCTCACCGAGCACCCACGAGACCCAGTACTTC. Translation gives CASSPSTHETQYF.

This clone appeared once. This chain joins TRBV30 and TRBJ2-7, with 9 positions matching TRBD2. Trimming at V came to 2 bases and at J to 6 bases, leaving 8 bases not matched to a gene. CDR3 length: 14 amino acids. The germline CDR1 and CDR2 sequences are GTSNPN and SVGIG (reference sequence). The CDR3 reads CAWSLTGREGEQYF. The DNA of the CDR3 is TGTGCCTGGAGTCTGACAGGGCGGGAGGGCGAGCAGTACTTC.

The V gene is TRBV2, the J gene TRBJ1-6; possible D gene TRBD1, 5 bases. The length of the CDR3 is 17 residues. Germline values: CDR1 SNHLY, CDR2 FYNNEI. Trimming cost V 4 bases and J 5 bases, with 18 bases left between them. CDR3 region: CASSGVGAGRNNSPLHF. The DNA for the CDR3 is TGTGCCAGCAGTGGAGTAGGGGCGGGACGGAATAATTCACCCCTCCACTTT.

V is TRBV7-2 and J is TRBJ1-2; D gene unclear. The CDR3 extends over 15 amino acids. Trimming left V 0 bases short and J 0 bases short, with 8 bases between. Germline CDR1 is SGHTA and CDR2 is FQGNSA. The chain's CDR3 is CASSLAVLTNYGYTF. The CDR3 coding sequence is TGTGCCAGCAGCTTAGCCGTCCTGACTAACTATGGCTACACCTTC.

The chain joins TRBV6-2 or TRBV6-3 to TRBJ2-5, with 7 bases matching TRBD1. Germline CDR1 and CDR2: MNHEY and SVGEGT. V lost 2 bases to trimming and J lost 7 bases; unmatched junction nucleotides: 10. The CDR3 is made up of 15 amino acids. CDR3: CASSYVGFRGLTQYF. The DNA of the CDR3 is TGTGCCAGCAGTTACGTTGGTTTCAGGGGGTTGACCCAGTACTTC.

This clone was recorded only once. The V call is TRBV7-3, the J call TRBJ2-1; 9 bases agree with TRBD2. Trimming took 3 bases from V and 7 from J; bases not matched to a gene: 7. From germline, CDR1 is SGHTA and CDR2 FQGTGA. The CDR3 length is 15 residues. The DNA of the CDR3 is TGTGCCAGCAGCTTGCTCGCGGGAGGGGGTAATGAGCAGTTCTTC. Amino acid sequence: CASSLLAGGGNEQFF.

This clone has just a few counts. This chain connects TRBV19 to TRBJ1-5; a weak D match, TRBD1 (6 bases). This CDR3 region has 17 residues. V lost 6 bases, J lost 0 bases, and 18 bases lay in between. Germline V gene lookup returns CDR1 LNHDA and CDR2 SQIVND (reference sequence). CDR3 DNA sequence: TGTGCCAGTAGAGGTGGGACACGGGATTATAGCAATCAGCCCCAGCATTTT. The encoded protein is CASRGGTRDYSNQPQHF.

The chain uses TRBV19 and TRBJ2-6; perhaps TRBD1 as D (6 bases). Germline V gives CDR1 LNHDA, CDR2 SQIVND (reference sequence). The CDR3 contains 17 residues. Deletions cut 0 bases from V and 1 base from J, with 10 bases between. The CDR3 DNA is TGTGCCAGTAGTATAGAGCAGGGGTGGTCTGGGGCCAACGTCCTGACTTTC. The encoded protein is CASSIEQGWSGANVLTF.

The chain joins TRBV27 to TRBJ2-1; D possibly uses TRBD1 or TRBD2 (6 bases each). CDR1 is MNHEY and CDR2 is SMNVEV in the germline V gene (reference sequence). This CDR3 spans 13 amino acids. V was pared by 3 bases and J by 8 bases, with 11 bases between. The CDR3 DNA reads as TGTGCCAGCAGTTTTCGACGGGGGCATGAGCAGTTCTTC. Protein: CASSFRRGHEQFF.

This rearrangement joins TRBV5-6 to TRBJ2-5; D possibly corresponds to TRBD2 (5 bases). Trimming shortened V by 2 bases and J by 2 bases, and 13 bases separated the two germline ends. Germline assignment: CDR1 SGHDT and CDR2 YYEEEE. The CDR3 is made up of 15 amino acids. The CDR3 here is CASSLTSAGQETQYF. The CDR3 DNA reads as TGTGCCAGCAGCTTAACCAGTGCGGGTCAAGAGACCCAGTACTTC.

This clone appeared once. The chain employs TRBV11-2 and TRBJ2-5; 8 bases map to TRBD2. CDR1 is SGHAT and CDR2 is FQNNGV in the germline V gene. The V segment lost 5 bases and the J segment 0 bases; nucleotides outside the gene matches: 2. The CDR3 is made up of 14 amino acids. The DNA for the CDR3 is TGTGCCAGCAGCCAGCGGGGGTACCAAGAGACCCAGTACTTC. It translates to CASSQRGYQETQYF.

The V and J genes are TRBV11-2 and TRBJ2-2; no clear D. The CDR3 is 14 amino acids. The germline gives CDR1 SGHAT, CDR2 FQNNGV. Trimming removed 3 bases from V and 5 bases from J, with 10 bases in between. The CDR3 reads CASSFGGITGELFF. The CDR3 nucleotides read TGTGCCAGCAGCTTTGGCGGAATTACCGGGGAGCTGTTTTTT.

V usage is TRBV6-2 or TRBV6-3 and J usage is TRBJ2-1; 13 bases are shared with TRBD2. The V segment lost 4 bases and the J segment 0 bases; nucleotides outside the gene matches: 12. Per germline, CDR1 MNHEY and CDR2 SVGEGT. The CDR3 is 20 amino acids. The CDR3 loop is CASSSIPGLAGTSSYNEQFF. The CDR3 DNA reads as TGTGCCAGCAGTTCCATCCCGGGACTAGCGGGGACTTCCTCCTACAATGAGCAGTTCTTC.

V gene TRBV30 combines with J gene TRBJ2-7; 9 bases match TRBD1. In germline, CDR1 is GTSNPN, CDR2 SVGIG (reference sequence). The CDR3 loop spans 11 amino acids. J gave up 6 bases and V 3 bases, and 0 bases lay outside the gene matches. The CDR3 protein is CAWRTGGEQYF. The CDR3 nucleotides are TGTGCCTGGAGGACAGGGGGCGAGCAGTACTTC.